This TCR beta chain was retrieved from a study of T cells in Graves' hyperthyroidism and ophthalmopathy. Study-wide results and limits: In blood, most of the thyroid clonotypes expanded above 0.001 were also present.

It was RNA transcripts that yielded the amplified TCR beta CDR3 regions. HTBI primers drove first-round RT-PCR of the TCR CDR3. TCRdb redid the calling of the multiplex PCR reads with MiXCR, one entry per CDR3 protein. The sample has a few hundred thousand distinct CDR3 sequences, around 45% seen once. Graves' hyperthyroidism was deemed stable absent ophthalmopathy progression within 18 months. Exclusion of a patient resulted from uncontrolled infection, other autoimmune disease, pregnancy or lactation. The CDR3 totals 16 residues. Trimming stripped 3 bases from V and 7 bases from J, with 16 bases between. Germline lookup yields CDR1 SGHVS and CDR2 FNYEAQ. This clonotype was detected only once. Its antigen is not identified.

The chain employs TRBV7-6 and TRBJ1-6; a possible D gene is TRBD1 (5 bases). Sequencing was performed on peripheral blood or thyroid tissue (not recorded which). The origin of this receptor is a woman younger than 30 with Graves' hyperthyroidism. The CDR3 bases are TGTGCCAGCAGCTTTAGCCCCGGGACTTACAATTCACCCCTCCACTTT. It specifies CASSFSPGTYNSPLHF.